Each of the 29 T cell receptor beta chains below was sequenced from the same sample in a study of blood T cell repertoires in COVID-19. This table comes from immunoSEQ multiplex PCR, and its TCRdb copy is limited to in-frame clones, with some not included. The table records about 400,000 clones, over 75% of them present only once. What was sequenced was PBMCs or T cells enriched from blood (not recorded which). The receptors originated from a woman aged 35 to 49 with acute COVID-19.

This chain connects TRBV2 to TRBJ2-5; D uncertain. This CDR3 is 13 amino acids long. CDR1 is SNHLY, CDR2 FYNNEI, per germline. V lost 6 bases to trimming and J lost 2 bases, with 10 bases between them. In nucleotides, the CDR3 is TGTGCCAGCAGCTTCGCCCTACAAGAGACCCAGTACTTC. This sequence encodes CASSFALQETQYF.

The chain is built from TRBV5-4 and TRBJ2-5, with 10 bases fitting TRBD2. CDR3 length: 16 amino acids. The V gene's germline CDR1 is SGHNT and CDR2 YYREEE (reference sequence). Losses at the gene ends were 4 bases for V and 2 bases for J; bases not matched to a gene: 8. The CDR3 region is CASSGARAGGQETQYF. CDR3 sequence (DNA): TGTGCCAGCAGCGGGGCACGAGCGGGGGGGCAAGAGACCCAGTACTTC.

The V and J genes are TRBV6-1 and TRBJ1-1; weak D call: TRBD1 (6 bases). Germline V CDR1 and CDR2: MNHNS, SASEGT. With 2 bases removed from V and 4 bases from J, the gap between germline ends came to 14 bases. CDR3 length: 15 amino acids. The CDR3 is CASSEMRTASTEAFF. Written as DNA, the CDR3 is TGTGCCAGCAGTGAAATGCGGACAGCGAGCACTGAAGCTTTCTTT.

The V gene is TRBV5-8, the J gene TRBJ1-1; D unresolved. The germline CDR1 and CDR2 sequences are SGHTS and YDEGEE. The germline V and J ends were trimmed by 4 bases and 0 bases, with 13 bases remaining between them. The CDR3 is 15 residues long. The CDR3 loop is CASSRAGVLNTEAFF. The CDR3 nucleotides read TGTGCCAGCAGCCGAGCCGGGGTCCTGAACACTGAAGCTTTCTTT.

On this clone itself: Other DNA sequences within the sample encode an identical CDR3. The V call is TRBV18, the J call TRBJ2-5; D might be TRBD1 (6 bases). Germline lookup yields CDR1 KGHSH and CDR2 LQKENI. With 3 bases removed from V and 3 bases from J, the gap between germline ends came to 8 bases. This CDR3 contains 13 residues. CDR3 bases: TGTGCCAGCTCACCTAGACAGGAAGAGACCCAGTACTTC. Its translation: CASSPRQEETQYF.

The chain is built from TRBV7-9 and TRBJ1-1; 7 bases are shared with TRBD1. The V gene's germline CDR1 is SEHNR and CDR2 FQNEAQ (reference sequence). CDR3 length: 15 residues. With V trimmed by 5 bases and J by 7 bases, 13 bases remained unmatched. The CDR3 protein is CASSQSTGSRIEAFF. The DNA of the CDR3 is TGTGCCAGCAGCCAATCGACAGGGTCTAGGATTGAAGCTTTCTTT.

The genes are TRBV7-2 and TRBJ2-3; 12 bases are a match to TRBD2. This CDR3 has 14 residues. Losses at the gene ends were 1 base for V and 14 bases for J; bases not matched to a gene: 7. CDR1 SGHTA and CDR2 FQGNSA come from the germline V gene. CDR3 residues: CASSLGLAGANPYF. The DNA for the CDR3 is TGTGCCAGCAGCTTAGGACTAGCGGGGGCCAACCCGTATTTT.

The CDR3 here is CASTSYTGIRETQYF. As DNA, the CDR3 is TGTGCCAGCACCTCATATACAGGAATCCGAGAGACCCAGTACTTC. The chain recombines TRBV7-9 with TRBJ2-5; possibly TRBD1 for D (5 bases). The CDR3 is 15 residues long. Germline CDR1 SEHNR, CDR2 FQNEAQ (reference sequence). Trimming removed 7 bases at V and 4 bases at J, with 19 bases between. The full variable domain, rest sourced from reference TRBV7-9 and TRBJ2-5, is DTGVSQNPRHKITKRGQNVTFRCDPISEHNRLYWYRQTLGQGPEFLTYFQNEAQLEKSRLLSDRFSAERPKGSFSTLEIQRTEQGDSAMYLCASTSYTGIRETQYFGPGTRLLVL.

V and J are TRBV18 and TRBJ2-7, with 9 bases lining up with TRBD1. V gave up 5 bases and J gave up 7 bases; unmatched junction bases: 9. Germline loops: CDR1 KGHSH, CDR2 LQKENI. The CDR3 length is 14 residues. This chain's CDR3 is CASSNRGQDWEQYF. In DNA, the CDR3 is TGTGCCAGCTCAAACAGGGGGCAGGATTGGGAGCAGTACTTC.

The chain employs TRBV5-1 and TRBJ1-3; tentatively, D is TRBD1 (6 bases). V was trimmed by 4 bases and J by 4 bases, leaving 9 bases between them. CDR3 length: 13 residues. Germline V lookup: CDR1 SGHRS, CDR2 YFSETQ. The CDR3 region has the DNA TGCGCCAGCAGCACAGGGATCGGAAACACCATATATTTT. The encoded protein is CASSTGIGNTIYF.

The rearrangement joins TRBV5-1 to TRBJ2-3; TRBD2 might be the D (6 bases). V lost 0 bases, J lost 7 bases, and 15 bases lay in between. The CDR3 contains 15 residues. Per the germline V gene, CDR1 is SGHRS and CDR2 is YFSETQ. The CDR3 loop is CASSLASAEGHTQYF. The DNA of the CDR3 is TGCGCCAGCAGCTTGGCATCCGCGGAGGGGCATACGCAGTATTTT.

The CDR3 is CASSPPWGGNTGELFF. In DNA, the CDR3 is TGTGCCAGCAGCCCCCCGTGGGGGGGAAACACCGGGGAGCTGTTTTTT. The rearrangement links TRBV11-2 to TRBJ2-2, with 7 bases identical to TRBD2. The CDR3 contains 16 residues. V shed 5 bases and J 2 bases; nucleotides not matched to a gene: 8. Germline CDR1 SGHAT, CDR2 FQNNGV. The full variable domain, with the rest looked up from reference TRBV11-2 and TRBJ2-2, is EAGVAQSPRYKIIEKRQSVAFWCNPISGHATLYWYQQILGQGPKLLIQFQNNGVVDDSQLPKDRFSAERLKGVDSTLKIQPAKLEDSAVYLCASSPPWGGNTGELFFGEGSRLTVL.

The chain is built from TRBV11-3 and TRBJ2-3; the match to TRBD2 covers 8 bases. CDR3 size: 14 residues. In germline, CDR1 is SGHNT, CDR2 YENEEA. With V trimmed by 1 base and J by 5 bases, 2 bases remained unmatched. CDR3: CASSLVGLEDTQYF. The CDR3, as DNA: TGTGCCAGCAGCTTAGTGGGACTAGAAGATACGCAGTATTTT.

The rearrangement links TRBV9 to TRBJ2-1; 11 bases are a match to TRBD2. V lost 3 bases to trimming and J lost 8 bases; unmatched junction nucleotides: 7. The germline V gene encodes CDR1 SGDLS and CDR2 YYNGEE. The CDR3 sequence is 15 residues long. As DNA, the CDR3 is TGTGCCAGCAGCGCCGGGACTAGCGGCCGGCATGAGCAGTTCTTC. This gives the protein CASSAGTSGRHEQFF.

This clone was detected once. The CDR3 region is CASSVGGRWNGYTF. The CDR3 nucleotides are TGTGCCAGCAGCGTGGGGGGCCGCTGGAATGGCTACACCTTC. The genes are TRBV5-4 and TRBJ1-2, with D tentatively TRBD1 (6 bases). This CDR3 spans 14 amino acids. Trimming took 4 bases from V and 6 from J, leaving 16 bases between them. The V gene's germline CDR1 is SGHNT and CDR2 YYREEE (reference sequence).

This chain joins TRBV18 and TRBJ2-2; D uncertain. Trimming pared 3 bases from V and 6 bases from J, leaving 14 bases between. Germline CDR1 is KGHSH and CDR2 is LQKENI. The CDR3 length is 15 residues. The CDR3 DNA is TGTGCCAGCTCACCGACGAACAGCCGATCCGGGGAGCTGTTTTTT. This encodes CASSPTNSRSGELFF.

This chain links TRBV2 with TRBJ2-7; 8 bases are shared with TRBD1. Germline lookup yields CDR1 SNHLY and CDR2 FYNNEI. V shed 9 bases and J 4 bases; nucleotides not matched to a gene: 11. The CDR3 covers 14 residues. CDR3 residues: CASSPGTGGYEQYF. CDR3 bases: TGTGCCAGTTCCCCCGGGACAGGAGGATACGAGCAGTACTTC. Complete variable domain (other parts from reference TRBV2 and TRBJ2-7): EPEVTQTPSHQVTQMGQEVILRCVPISNHLYFYWYRQILGQKVEFLVSFYNNEISEKSEIFDDQFSVERPDGSNFTLKIRSTKLEDSAMYFCASSPGTGGYEQYFGPGTRLTVT.

The chain combines TRBV9 with TRBJ2-1; 9 bases are a match to TRBD2. Germline CDR1 and CDR2: SGDLS and YYNGEE. J gave up 7 bases and V 4 bases, and 15 bases lay outside the gene matches. The CDR3 extends over 17 amino acids. As DNA, the CDR3 is TGTGCCAGCAGCCCATACTTCTCGCGGGGGGGCCGGAATGAGCAGTTCTTC. Its protein is CASSPYFSRGGRNEQFF.

The CDR3 DNA reads TGCGCCAGCAGCTTGGGACAGACCATGAACACTGAAGCTTTCTTT. Translated, it gives CASSLGQTMNTEAFF. The gene calls are TRBV5-1 and TRBJ1-1; tentative D call: TRBD1 (5 bases). V gave up 0 bases and J gave up 0 bases, with 9 bases separating them. Germline lookup yields CDR1 SGHRS and CDR2 YFSETQ. This CDR3 has 15 amino acids.

The chain uses TRBV9 and TRBJ1-2; D possibly corresponds to TRBD1 (5 bases). The germline CDR1 and CDR2 sequences are SGDLS and YYNGEE. CDR3 length: 14 amino acids. V lost 4 bases to trimming and J lost 3 bases, with 13 bases between them. The CDR3 nucleotides read TGTGCCAGCAGCTTGACTGGGGCACACTATGGCTACACCTTC. This codes for CASSLTGAHYGYTF.

This clone has just one count. The CDR3 spells CAWSVEESNYGYTF. DNA for the CDR3: TGTGCCTGGAGTGTAGAGGAATCTAACTATGGCTACACCTTC. This chain links TRBV30 with TRBJ1-2; D remains unclear. The V end was cut by 0 bases, the J end by 0 bases, with 8 bases between. The CDR3 runs 14 residues. Germline V gives CDR1 GTSNPN, CDR2 SVGIG (reference sequence).

V and J are TRBV9 and TRBJ2-1, with TRBD1 identical over 11 bases. The CDR3 sequence is 16 residues long. V was pared by 3 bases and J by 5 bases, with 7 bases of the junction left unmatched. In germline, CDR1 is SGDLS, CDR2 YYNGEE. CDR3 loop: CASSGTGTGGDNEQFF. CDR3 bases: TGTGCCAGCAGCGGAACCGGGACAGGGGGTGACAATGAGCAGTTCTTC.

The rearrangement joins TRBV18 to TRBJ1-4; D is unclear. This CDR3 comprises 15 residues. Germline lookup yields CDR1 KGHSH and CDR2 LQKENI. V lost 3 bases to trimming and J lost 5 bases, with 13 bases between them. CDR3 protein: CASSPYGGLNEKLFF. The CDR3 DNA reads as TGTGCCAGCTCACCCTACGGCGGGCTGAATGAAAAACTGTTTTTT.

CDR3 coding DNA: TGTGCCACCAGCAGAGGGGCCAGGGCCGACGATAGCAATCAGCCCCAGCATTTT. Translating it yields CATSRGARADDSNQPQHF. This chain joins TRBV15 and TRBJ1-5; tentative D call: TRBD1 (5 bases). This CDR3 spans 18 amino acids. Per germline, CDR1 LNHNV and CDR2 YYDKDF (reference sequence). The V and J ends lost 1 base and 0 bases respectively, with 16 bases between them.

The chain carries TRBV4-1 and TRBJ1-1, with 8 bases lining up with TRBD1. CDR3 length equals 15 residues. Germline CDR1 reads MGHRA; CDR2 reads YSYEKL. Germline trimming cut 0 bases from V and 7 bases from J; bases unmatched to any gene: 7. CDR3 residues: CASSQDLGDRNEAFF. The CDR3 region has the DNA TGCGCCAGCAGCCAAGACTTGGGGGACAGGAATGAAGCTTTCTTT.

V gene TRBV2 combines with J gene TRBJ2-5, with 8 bases identical to TRBD1. V was pared by 6 bases and J by 0 bases, with 3 bases of the junction left unmatched. The CDR3 is made up of 14 amino acids. CDR1 is SNHLY, CDR2 FYNNEI, per germline. CDR3 amino acids: CASRQGADQETQYF. The CDR3 nucleotides read TGTGCCAGCAGGCAGGGGGCTGACCAAGAGACCCAGTACTTC.

As to this clone: This sample also contains other DNA sequences that code for the same CDR3. This chain links TRBV29-1 with TRBJ2-1, with D tentatively TRBD1 (5 bases). The germline CDR1 and CDR2 sequences are SQVTM and ANQGSEA. V was shortened by 0 bases and J by 4 bases, with 10 bases between the two germline ends. The CDR3 is made up of 14 amino acids. The CDR3 reads CSVEETGAYNEQFF. The CDR3 bases are TGCAGCGTTGAAGAAACAGGTGCGTACAATGAGCAGTTCTTC.

There are a few counts of this clone. The chain carries TRBV9 and TRBJ1-4; D is uncertain. V was shortened by 4 bases and J by 10 bases, with 14 bases between the two germline ends. Germline V gene lookup returns CDR1 SGDLS and CDR2 YYNGEE. The CDR3 runs to 13 residues. CDR3 DNA sequence: TGTGCCAGCAGCCCCCGCTGGGAGGGAAAACTGTTTTTT. It is translated as CASSPRWEGKLFF.

V usage is TRBV6-2 or TRBV6-3 and J usage is TRBJ2-5; TRBD2 aligns across 13 bases. J was trimmed by 1 base and V by 5 bases; bases with no gene match: 13. The germline gives CDR1 MNHEY, CDR2 SVGEGT. The CDR3 is 19 residues long. The CDR3 here is CASSTPNRTSGGSQETQYF. In DNA, the CDR3 is TGTGCCAGCAGTACACCCAACCGGACTAGCGGGGGCTCCCAAGAGACCCAGTACTTC.